These 3 T cell receptor beta chains came from one sample sequenced in a study of shared clonotypes between healthy human individuals. Here immunoSEQ multiplex PCR was the method, and the copy in TCRdb shows in-frame clones only, minus some. Found here are 2 million to 2.5 million clones, around 93% of them singletons; the top ten hold about 0.36%. Material: naive CD4+ T cells from PBMCs. Described subset: CD45RA+ positively selected. These receptor sequences come from a man between 18 and 35 years old in good health. Some clones in this sample may be carry-over from other donors' samples.

The rearrangement uses TRBV18 and TRBJ2-6; 7 nucleotides line up with TRBD2. V lost 1 base to trimming and J lost 0 bases; unmatched junction nucleotides: 3. Germline assignment: CDR1 KGHSH and CDR2 LQKENI. This CDR3 comprises 17 residues. The CDR3 nucleotides read TGTGCCAGCTCACCACGGGGGGGTAGCTCTGGGGCCAACGTCCTGACTTTC. Translated: CASSPRGGSSGANVLTF.

This clone was recorded only once. The rearrangement links TRBV28 to TRBJ1-4; D is ambiguous. The CDR3 covers 15 residues. Germline loops: CDR1 MDHEN, CDR2 SYDVKM. Trimming removed 5 bases from V and 6 bases from J, with 16 bases in between. CDR3 nucleotide sequence: TGTGCCAGCAGTGGAGAGCAATTACGGGATGAAAAACTGTTTTTT. This gives the protein CASSGEQLRDEKLFF.

The chain joins TRBV11-1 to TRBJ2-7; tentative D call: TRBD2 (6 bases). Trimming pared 4 bases from V and 7 bases from J, leaving 17 bases between. Germline CDR1 SGHAT, CDR2 FQDESV (reference sequence). CDR3 length equals 14 residues. The DNA of the CDR3 is TGTGCCAGCAGCTCGGGGGATTCCCTGGGGGAGCAGTACTTC. It encodes CASSSGDSLGEQYF.